These 12 T cell receptor beta chains originate from one sample sequenced in a study of blood T cell repertoires in COVID-19. Profiled with immunoSEQ multiplex PCR; TCRdb holds only in-frame clones, not every one. The table shows tens of thousands of clones, with about 88% occurring only once. Material for sequencing was peripheral blood. These receptors came from a man aged 70 or older with acute or convalescent COVID-19.

The genes are TRBV10-1 and TRBJ1-5, with no clear D. The CDR3 loop spans 14 amino acids. The germline gives CDR1 WNHNN, CDR2 SYGVQD (reference sequence). The V gene lost 10 bases and the J gene lost 0 bases, with 13 bases spanning the gap. CDR3 DNA sequence: TGCGCCACCCAACTAGTAAATAGCAATCAGCCCCAGCATTTT. The encoded protein is CATQLVNSNQPQHF.

This chain uses TRBV6-2 or TRBV6-3 with TRBJ2-3, with 9 bases identical to TRBD2. J lost 2 bases, V lost 4 bases, and 7 bases had no gene match. The CDR3 covers 16 residues. Germline values: CDR1 MNHEY, CDR2 SVGEGT. The CDR3 DNA follows: TGTGCCAGCAGTTGGGCTAGCGGGAAGACCACAGATACGCAGTATTTT. This gives the protein CASSWASGKTTDTQYF.

The chain uses TRBV28 and TRBJ2-5; 7 bases are shared with TRBD2. This CDR3 has 15 amino acids. J lost 6 bases, V lost 4 bases, and 11 bases had no gene match. Germline lookup yields CDR1 MDHEN and CDR2 SYDVKM. Here the CDR3 DNA reads TGTGCCAGCAGTTCCCCAAATATGCGGGAGAAGACCCAGTACTTC. Translation gives CASSSPNMREKTQYF.

This sequence joins TRBV6-5 and TRBJ1-6; 8 positions agree with TRBD1. V trimming: 4 bases; J trimming: 9 bases; junction bases outside the gene matches: 5. Germline V gives CDR1 MNHEY, CDR2 SVGAGI. The CDR3 runs 14 residues. The CDR3 protein is CASSFTGGGSPLHF. CDR3 coding DNA: TGTGCCAGCAGTTTCACAGGGGGAGGTTCACCCCTCCACTTT.

V usage is TRBV2 and J usage is TRBJ2-1, with 12 bases that match TRBD2. Trimming at V came to 1 base and at J to 8 bases, leaving 9 bases not matched to a gene. This CDR3 has 17 residues. From germline, CDR1 is SNHLY and CDR2 FYNNEI. The CDR3 spells CASSEGRGLAGGDEQFF. CDR3 sequence (DNA): TGTGCCAGCAGTGAAGGGAGGGGACTAGCGGGTGGTGATGAGCAGTTCTTC.

The chain joins TRBV3-1 (or the pseudogene TRBV3-2) to TRBJ1-6; D is uncertain. Trimming removed 1 base at V and 9 bases at J, with 10 bases between. Germline V gene sequence: CDR1 LGHDT, CDR2 YNNKEL (reference sequence). This CDR3 is built from 14 residues. In DNA, the CDR3 is TGTGCCAGCAGCCAAGCACTGATTAGTTCACCCCTCCACTTT. Protein product: CASSQALISSPLHF.

This chain joins TRBV19 and TRBJ1-1; no clear D gene. V was clipped by 3 bases and J by 4 bases, with 9 bases between them. There are 13 residues in the CDR3. Germline loops: CDR1 LNHDA, CDR2 SQIVND (reference sequence). The CDR3 protein is CASSMRKVTEAFF. As DNA, the CDR3 is TGTGCCAGTAGTATGAGGAAGGTCACTGAAGCTTTCTTT.

The rearrangement joins TRBV15 to TRBJ2-3; a weak D match, TRBD1 (6 bases). V was trimmed by 8 bases and J by 2 bases, leaving 17 bases between them. The length of the CDR3 is 15 residues. Germline-derived CDR1 and CDR2 are LNHNV and YYDKDF (reference sequence). CDR3 region: CATVLTGQSTDTQYF. CDR3 DNA: TGTGCCACCGTTCTTACCGGACAGTCCACAGATACGCAGTATTTT.

CDR3 DNA sequence: TGTGCCAGCAGCCCGAGCGGGAATCAGCCCCAGCATTTT. This codes for CASSPSGNQPQHF. J is TRBJ1-5 and V is TRBV11-2, with D hard to call. The V end was cut by 5 bases, the J end by 4 bases, with 9 bases between. This CDR3 is 13 amino acids long. CDR1 SGHAT and CDR2 FQNNGV come from the germline V gene.

The genes are TRBV7-8 and TRBJ1-1, with D maybe TRBD1 (6 bases). This CDR3 contains 16 residues. V was clipped by 2 bases and J by 0 bases, with 13 bases between them. Germline V lookup: CDR1 SGHVS, CDR2 FQNEAQ. CDR3 in amino acids: CASSLRRGNVNTEAFF. The CDR3, as DNA: TGTGCCAGCAGCTTACGCAGGGGTAATGTGAACACTGAAGCTTTCTTT.

The V and J genes are TRBV19 and TRBJ1-5; D is unresolved. The V end was cut by 4 bases, the J end by 0 bases, with 13 bases between. CDR1 and CDR2 from the germline V gene are LNHDA and SQIVND (reference sequence). This CDR3 has 16 residues. CDR3 sequence reads: CASSNRGVGSNQPQHF. In DNA form, the CDR3 reads TGTGCCAGTAGTAATCGGGGAGTCGGTAGCAATCAGCCCCAGCATTTT.

The chain has TRBV7-9 and TRBJ2-5; TRBD2 aligns across 12 bases. This CDR3 is 16 amino acids long. CDR1 and CDR2 (germline): SEHNR, FQNEAQ (reference sequence). V lost 5 bases, J lost 6 bases, and 10 bases stayed unmatched. CDR3 bases: TGTGCCAGCAGCCCTGGACTAGCGGGGAGGGTCAAGACCCAGTACTTC. Residues: CASSPGLAGRVKTQYF.